This T cell receptor (beta chain) was profiled in a study of Graves' ophthalmopathy and Graves' hyperthyroidism. From RNA, the CDR3 regions of TCR beta chains were amplified and sequenced. Investigators did first-round RT-PCR with HTBI primers, then second-round multiplex PCR. TCRdb independently ran MiXCR on the multiplex PCR reads; one entry per CDR3 protein. The data show about 740,000 distinct CDR3 sequences, about 44% seen once. The V gene lost 5 bases and the J gene lost 1 base, with 11 bases spanning the gap. Germline loops: CDR1 DFQATT, CDR2 SNEGSKA (reference sequence). The CDR3 loop spans 13 amino acids.

This chain uses TRBV20-1 with TRBJ2-5; tentatively, D is TRBD1 (6 bases). The clonotype was recovered from an adult man with Graves' ophthalmopathy. Sequencing used peripheral blood. CDR3 protein: CSALQTGQETQYF. The CDR3 DNA follows: TGCAGTGCTTTACAGACAGGCCAAGAGACCCAGTACTTC.